A selection of T cell receptor beta chains follows, all from one sample in a study of OX40 agonist ivuxolimab in advanced cancers. Only in-frame clones appear in the TCRdb table, and some are missing; sequencing was by immunoSEQ multiplex PCR. The sample contains about 77,000 clones, approximately 95% of which appear only once. The input for sequencing was CD4+ or CD8+ T cells sorted from blood, taken in a trial of the OX40 agonist ivuxolimab. All receptors come from an adult with an advanced solid tumor such as melanoma, head and neck, liver or kidney cancer. Each CDR3 is given with its conserved first and last residue. The order of the fields is D gene, V gene, clone size, J gene, CDR3 DNA, CDR3 protein. A D gene is named only where the DNA matches it firmly. Some rows mark clone size as missing; the rest say once, few, many or name a class of expanded clone.

-	TRBV4-1	few	TRBJ1-5	TGCGCCAGCAGCCAAGGCGACATTAAGCATCAGCCCCAGCATTTT	CASSQGDIKHQPQHF
TRBD1	TRBV7-6	-	TRBJ2-2	TGTGCCAGCAGCTTAAGACAGGGATCGAACACCGGGGAGCTGTTTTTT	CASSLRQGSNTGELFF
-	TRBV4-1	-	TRBJ1-1	TGCGCCAGCAGCCAAGATCCTGTGGGGAACACTGAAGCTTTCTTT	CASSQDPVGNTEAFF
TRBD1	TRBV5-1	-	TRBJ1-1	TGCGCCAGCAGCCTCAGTCCCGGGACAGGGCGAGAGAACACTGAAGCTTTCTTT	CASSLSPGTGRENTEAFF
-	TRBV4-1	-	TRBJ2-2	TGCGCCAGCAGCCAAGATGGGGTTAACACCGGGGAGCTGTTTTTT	CASSQDGVNTGELFF
-	TRBV28	-	TRBJ2-7	TGTGCCAGCCATGGGGCGGGGGCCAGGTACGAGCAGTACTTC	CASHGAGARYEQYF
-	TRBV7-8	-	TRBJ1-1	TGTGCCAGCAGCGGTGGACAACGTTCGAACACTGAAGCTTTCTTT	CASSGGQRSNTEAFF
-	TRBV19	once	TRBJ2-3	TGTGCCAGTAGTATCCGGGCCACCACAGATACGCAGTATTTT	CASSIRATTDTQYF
-	TRBV5-1	once	TRBJ2-4	TGCGCCAGCAGCTTGGGGTCCGGGAGCGGAAACATTCAGTACTTC	CASSLGSGSGNIQYF
-	TRBV20-1	-	TRBJ1-4	TGCAGTGCGTGGGGGTTAGAAAAACTGTTTTTT	CSAWGLEKLFF
-	TRBV7-9	once	TRBJ2-1	TGTGCCAGCAGCCCCCGCCGGGATGGGTCCTACAATGAGCAGTTCTTC	CASSPRRDGSYNEQFF
-	TRBV7-2	-	TRBJ2-1	TGTGCCAGCAGCTTCGGCGATCGGGTCCCCTACAATGAGCAGTTCTTC	CASSFGDRVPYNEQFF
TRBD2	TRBV7-2	once	TRBJ2-3	TGTGCCAGCAGCTTACAGGGACTAGCGGTGGCAGATACGCAGTATTTT	CASSLQGLAVADTQYF
TRBD1	TRBV2	-	TRBJ2-7	TGTGCCAGCTCCCTACAGGGGGCCAGCTCCTACGAGCAGTACTTC	CASSLQGASSYEQYF
-	TRBV7-9	-	TRBJ2-1	TGTGCCAGCAGCTTAAGTGGCTCCCAAGGTGAGCAGTTCTTC	CASSLSGSQGEQFF
TRBD1	TRBV25-1	few	TRBJ2-3	TGTGCCAGCAGTGAAACAGGGGGAAACACAGATACGCAGTATTTT	CASSETGGNTDTQYF
-	TRBV11-2	-	TRBJ1-1	TGTGCCAGCAGCTTAGAGTTCAGGAAGAAAAGGACTGAAGCTTTCTTT	CASSLEFRKKRTEAFF
-	TRBV28	-	TRBJ1-3	TGTGCCAGCAGTTTACGGGGAAACACCATATATTTT	CASSLRGNTIYF
TRBD2	TRBV27	-	TRBJ2-5	TGTGCCAGCAGCGCCAGGAGAACGGGGGGACAAGAGACCCAGTACTTC	CASSARRTGGQETQYF
-	TRBV28	-	TRBJ1-2	TGTGCCAGCAGGCCAAACAGCTATGGCTACACCTTC	CASRPNSYGYTF
-	TRBV7-2	-	TRBJ2-1	TGTGCCAGCAGCTTAGAGCCCCGCCGGGCTAGCGCTTACAATGAGCAGTTCTTC	CASSLEPRRASAYNEQFF
-	TRBV4-3	-	TRBJ2-1	TGCGCCAGCAGCCAGGGTTTTAGCGGAAGCTCCTACAATGAGCAGTTCTTC	CASSQGFSGSSYNEQFF
TRBD1	TRBV27	-	TRBJ2-7	TGTGCCAGCAGTTTATCAGGGACAGGGTTCGACGAGCAGTACTTC	CASSLSGTGFDEQYF
-	TRBV2	-	TRBJ2-5	TGTGCCAGCGACGTGGAAGTGAGGGAGACCCAGTACTTC	CASDVEVRETQYF
-	TRBV10-3	-	TRBJ2-2	TGTGCCATCAGTACCTCATCCTGGAGCACCGGGGAGCTGTTTTTT	CAISTSSWSTGELFF
TRBD1	TRBV5-5	-	TRBJ2-2	TGTGCCAGCAGCCGTGGACAGGGCATAACCGGGGAGCTGTTTTTT	CASSRGQGITGELFF
TRBD1	TRBV19	-	TRBJ2-3	TGTGCCAGTAGTATCGGACAGGGCACAGATACGCAGTATTTT	CASSIGQGTDTQYF
-	TRBV6-1	-	TRBJ2-7	TGTGCCAGCAGTGACGCCTGGGGCTACGAGCAGTACTTC	CASSDAWGYEQYF
TRBD2	TRBV12-5	-	TRBJ2-3	TGTGCTAGTGCGCCCCTGGTAGCGGGGGGCACAGATACGCAGTATTTT	CASAPLVAGGTDTQYF
-	TRBV7-2	-	TRBJ2-5	TGTGCCAGCAGCTTTACCGGAAAAGAGACCCAGTACTTC	CASSFTGKETQYF
-	TRBV7-6	-	TRBJ2-7	TGTGCCAGCAGCTTAGGTGCCGGGTCCACCTACGAGCAGTACTTC	CASSLGAGSTYEQYF
-	TRBV7-6	-	TRBJ1-4	TGTGCCAGCAGCCACCGTTCAACTAATGAAAAACTGTTTTTT	CASSHRSTNEKLFF
-	TRBV29-1	-	TRBJ2-3	TGCAGCGTTGTCAAGGGCACAGATACGCAGTATTTT	CSVVKGTDTQYF
TRBD2	TRBV7-9	-	TRBJ2-1	TGTGCCAGCAGCAAACGACTAGCGGGAGGGGAAGAGCAGTTCTTC	CASSKRLAGGEEQFF
-	TRBV2	-	TRBJ1-2	TGTGCCAGCTCTGACAGAAATACTAACTATGGCTACACCTTC	CASSDRNTNYGYTF
TRBD2	TRBV2	-	TRBJ2-1	TGTGCCAGCAGTACTAGCGGGGGGGTGAACAATGAGCAGTTCTTC	CASSTSGGVNNEQFF
-	TRBV7-2	-	TRBJ1-1	TGTGCCAGCAGCTTAGTCGTCCCTGAAGCTTTCTTT	CASSLVVPEAFF
TRBD1	TRBV10-3	once	TRBJ2-2	TGTGCCATCAGTGATTGGCAGGGGGAGAGTCCGGGCGGGGAGCTGTTTTTT	CAISDWQGESPGGELFF
TRBD1	TRBV5-8	-	TRBJ2-1	TGTGCCAGCAGTTCGGACAGGGGGGCCACCTCCTACAATGAGCAGTTCTTC	CASSSDRGATSYNEQFF
TRBD2	TRBV6-6	-	TRBJ2-7	TGTGCCAGCAGGATTAGCGGGGACTACGAGCAGTACTTC	CASRISGDYEQYF
TRBD2	TRBV9	once	TRBJ2-2	TGTGCCAGCAGCCTATCCTCTAGCGGGATTGGCGGGGAGCTGTTTTTT	CASSLSSSGIGGELFF
-	TRBV29-1	once	TRBJ1-5	TGCAGCGCCGGAATTAGCAATCAGCCCCAGCATTTT	CSAGISNQPQHF
TRBD2	TRBV28	-	TRBJ2-1	TGTGCCAGCGGAAGAGGGGCGGGAGTTGGGTTCTTC	CASGRGAGVGFF